This T cell receptor beta chain was sequenced for a study of post-analysis software for immune sequencing data (dated by TCRdb to about 2015). Regarding the study in general: Relapsing-remitting, secondary progressive and progressive-relapsing multiple sclerosis were recorded as disease courses, and subtype annotation was lacking for some patients. A subset of samples was prepared in parallel using single-end sample barcoding, then pooled and co-amplified after Illumina adapter ligation. The multiple sclerosis patient repertoires were compared with about a dozen previously published healthy control repertoires from donors aged about 6 to 28 years.

In its sample, this clonotype was seen a few times. Its binding antigen is unknown. Base qualities are not recorded, but no much larger clone differs from it by a single base. To demonstrate the VDJtools post-analysis software, TCR beta repertoires were profiled from the peripheral blood of about a dozen young patients with multiple sclerosis. The patients with multiple sclerosis were children and adolescents between about 6 and 15 years of age. CDR1 SQVTM and CDR2 ANQGSEA were looked up in the germline V gene. From its cysteine to its phenylalanine, the CDR3 spans 16 amino acids. Here the CDR3 DNA is all that survives: 48 bases in frame from base 1. V is reduced by 1 base and J by 4 bases, leaving a spacing of 17 bases between them. Points the paper makes about the study in general: Direct clustering with F measure revealed strong co-clustering of samples prepared in the same batch, which led to a batch-effect correction. Significantly lower normalized Chao1 diversity was found in multiple sclerosis patients than in controls, suggesting substantial peripheral T-cell clonal expansion. The control group was slightly older than the multiple sclerosis patient group. Patients showed significantly higher frequencies than controls for 4 or 5 TRBV segments, among them TRBV5-6, TRBV5-1 and TRBV20-1.

Library preparation employed PCR. Sequencer: Illumina HiSeq 2500. Unique molecular identifiers were incorporated into TCR beta cDNA libraries to reduce PCR and sequencing biases. Roughly 500,000 cDNA molecules were obtained per 1 to 10 million input T cells, so each molecule approximated one T cell. Patient libraries were prepared and sequenced with the same protocol used for the earlier healthy control dataset. Samples belonging to the same batch were prepared together, multiplexed and sequenced on a shared HiSeq lane. The original methods were these. Raw barcoded reads were processed with MIGEC, and single-read molecular identifier groups were discarded before consensus assembly and CDR3 extraction. VDJtools was used for post-analysis of the clonotype tables, and diversity was normalized by down-sampling every dataset to the size of the smallest sample. To correct batch-related cross-sample contamination, repertoire overlap clustering matched CDR3 amino acid sequences but not nucleotide sequences. The public reads were quality trimmed at Q25 with fastp and then assembled into clones with MiXCR by TCRdb, keeping productive beta chains. One record per CDR3 amino acid sequence lists the most common genes and DNA. The V and J calls, along with clone size, are taken from TCRdb and not from the paper's own processing. The sample data list 650,000 to 900,000 distinct CDR3 sequences, and about 43% of these were observed just once. The ten largest clones represent roughly 4.9% of the sample.

Specimen: blood. This sequence originates from a girl aged 10-17 years with multiple sclerosis. This chain is built from TRBV29-1 and TRBJ2-1; the D gene is possibly TRBD2, with 7 bases matching. Read as DNA, the sequence is TGCAGCGTTGAAGGTTATGGGGGGGGCGATTACAATGAGCAGTTCTTC. Its translation is CSVEGYGGGDYNEQFF.